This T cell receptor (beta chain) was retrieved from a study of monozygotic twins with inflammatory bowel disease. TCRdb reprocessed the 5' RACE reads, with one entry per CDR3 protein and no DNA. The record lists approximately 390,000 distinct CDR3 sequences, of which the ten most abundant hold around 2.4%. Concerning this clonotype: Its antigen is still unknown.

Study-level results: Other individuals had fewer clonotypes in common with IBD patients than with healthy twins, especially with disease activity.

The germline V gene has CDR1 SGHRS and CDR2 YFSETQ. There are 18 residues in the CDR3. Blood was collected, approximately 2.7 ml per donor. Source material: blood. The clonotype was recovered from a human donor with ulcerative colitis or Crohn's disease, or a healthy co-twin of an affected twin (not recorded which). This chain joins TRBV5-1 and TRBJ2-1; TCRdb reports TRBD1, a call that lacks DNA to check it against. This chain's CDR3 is CASSSGGFYASTYNEQFF.